This TCR beta chain was identified in a study of blood T cells in healthy people across ages. General study findings and limits: Among long-lived donors, naive CD4+ cells were more numerous and diversity higher than in aged donors.

Germline-derived CDR1 and CDR2 are MGHRA and YSYEKL. Trimming stripped 3 bases from V and 6 bases from J, with 16 bases between. The CDR3 covers 15 residues. Points on this clonotype: Its antigen is currently unknown.

Per sample, at least 6 micrograms of total RNA were extracted. For the second PCR, which ran for about 7 to 11 cycles, a sample-barcoded 5' primer and a J-beta primer mix were used. Each single sample gave us at least 2.5 million CDR3-containing paired-end reads. TCRdb processed the 5' RACE reads anew with MiXCR; each CDR3 protein has one entry. This sample has over 950,000 distinct CDR3 sequences; roughly 51% occur once, and the top ten carry about 21%. The sample taken for sequencing was blood. The chain is built from TRBV4-1 and TRBJ2-3; D is uncertain. This receptor was taken from a woman aged 55-69 years in good health. CDR3 coding DNA: TGCGCCAGCAGCCAGAGCCCCATAGGTTCCGATACGCAGTATTTT. Protein: CASSQSPIGSDTQYF.